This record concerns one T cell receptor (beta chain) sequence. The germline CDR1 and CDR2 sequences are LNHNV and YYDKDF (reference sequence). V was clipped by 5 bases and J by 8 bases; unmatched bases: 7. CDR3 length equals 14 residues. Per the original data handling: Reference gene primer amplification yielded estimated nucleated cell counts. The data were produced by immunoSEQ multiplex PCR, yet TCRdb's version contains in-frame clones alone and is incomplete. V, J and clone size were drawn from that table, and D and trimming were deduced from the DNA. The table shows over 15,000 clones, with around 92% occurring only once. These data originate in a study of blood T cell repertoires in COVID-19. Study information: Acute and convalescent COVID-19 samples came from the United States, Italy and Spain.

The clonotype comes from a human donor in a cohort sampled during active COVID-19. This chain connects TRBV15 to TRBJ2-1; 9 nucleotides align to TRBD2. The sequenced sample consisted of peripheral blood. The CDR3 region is CATSGSTSGYEQFF. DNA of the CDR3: TGTGCCACCAGCGGGTCGACTAGCGGCTATGAGCAGTTCTTC.